This T cell receptor beta chain was captured by sequencing in a study of CD8+CD57+ T cells in acquired aplastic anemia. Study overall: On average, sorted CD4+ and CD8+ cells gave 3.2 ug of DNA.

Genomic DNA constituted the template upon which TCR beta VDJ and CDR3 profiling was performed. From the reads, TCRdb called clonotypes with MiXCR, one entry per CDR3 protein. In the table there are 350,000 to 450,000 distinct CDR3 sequences, 65% to 80% of which are singletons. The V and J ends lost 3 bases and 0 bases respectively, with 5 bases between them. This CDR3 contains 13 residues. In germline, CDR1 is LGHDT, CDR2 YNNKEL (reference sequence). This clonotype was seen at least ten times. The TCR comes from a human donor in good health, serving as a control. The sample comprised sorted CD4+, CD8+, or CD8+CD57+ T cells (not recorded which) from PBMCs. The V gene is TRBV3-1, the J gene TRBJ1-2; no reliable D call. For the CDR3, the DNA is TGTGCCAGCAGCCAGACGGCTAACTATGGCTACACCTTC. Amino acids: CASSQTANYGYTF.